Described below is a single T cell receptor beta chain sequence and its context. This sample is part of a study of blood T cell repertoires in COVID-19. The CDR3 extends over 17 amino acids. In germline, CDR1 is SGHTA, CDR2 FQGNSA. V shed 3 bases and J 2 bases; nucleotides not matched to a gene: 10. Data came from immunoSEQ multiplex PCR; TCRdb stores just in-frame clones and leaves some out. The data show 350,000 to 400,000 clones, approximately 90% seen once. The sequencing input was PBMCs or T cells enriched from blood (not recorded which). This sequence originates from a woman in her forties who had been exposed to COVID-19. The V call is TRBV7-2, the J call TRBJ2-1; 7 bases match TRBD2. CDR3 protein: CASSFSTGGVPYNEQFF. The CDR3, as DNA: TGTGCCAGCAGCTTCTCCACGGGGGGAGTACCCTACAATGAGCAGTTCTTC.